This passage covers 16 T cell receptor beta chains from one sample sequenced in a study of cytomegalovirus exposure and HLA in healthy donors (dated by TCRdb to 2017 to 2019). Libraries were built with the immunoSEQ multiplex PCR assay. TCRdb holds this immuneACCESS table with in-frame rearrangements only. Some clones are missing; in checked studies, unresolved V genes explain under half, and the rest has no known cause. Counted in this sample were 150,000 to 200,000 clones; over 85% of them appeared once. The top ten hold 10% of the sample. Sequencing input: PBMCs. These receptors originate from a woman younger than 35 in good health and CMV-seropositive.

The rearrangement links TRBV6-5 to TRBJ1-1; the D gene is possibly TRBD1 (6 bases). Trimming left V 0 bases short and J 1 base short, with 9 bases between. The CDR3 consists of 15 residues. Germline V gives CDR1 MNHEY, CDR2 SVGAGI. CDR3 DNA: TGTGCCAGCAGTTACTCAGGGGGGGCGAACACTGAAGCTTTCTTT. Amino acids: CASSYSGGANTEAFF.

This clone was counted a few times. J is TRBJ1-2 and V is TRBV7-9; tentatively, D is TRBD1 (6 bases). Between the trimmed V and J ends, which lost 5 bases and 7 bases, there was a span of 8 bases. The CDR3 is made up of 11 amino acids. CDR1 SEHNR and CDR2 FQNEAQ come from the germline V gene (reference sequence). The CDR3 protein is CASSPGAGYTF. CDR3 bases: TGTGCCAGCAGCCCAGGGGCTGGCTACACCTTC.

The chain's CDR3 is CASSIRGVHTEAFF. CDR3 DNA sequence: TGTGCCAGTAGTATACGAGGCGTGCACACTGAAGCTTTCTTT. The rearrangement uses TRBV19 and TRBJ1-1; the D is unclear. The CDR3 has 14 amino acids. Germline V gene data show CDR1 as LNHDA and CDR2 as SQIVND (reference sequence). The V end lost 2 bases, the J end lost 3 bases, and 10 bases lay between the germline ends.

The V gene is TRBV20-1, the J gene TRBJ2-7; the D gene is possibly TRBD2 (5 bases). The CDR3 consists of 11 residues. V dropped 6 bases and J dropped 5 bases, with 11 bases sitting between them. CDR1 and CDR2 from the germline V gene are DFQATT and SNEGSKA (reference sequence). The CDR3 coding sequence is TGCAGTGCGGAGGACGACCACGAGCAGTACTTC. Its protein product is CSAEDDHEQYF.

The rearrangement links TRBV6-5 to TRBJ2-1, with D tentatively TRBD1 (6 bases). Per germline, CDR1 MNHEY and CDR2 SVGAGI. This CDR3 spans 15 amino acids. Trimming removed 7 bases at V and 10 bases at J, with 23 bases between. The CDR3 DNA reads as TGTGCCAGCAAAAAACCGGGACAAAACAACCCAGAGCAGTTCTTC. Translation gives CASKKPGQNNPEQFF.

The J gene is TRBJ1-1, the V gene TRBV7-8; 10 bases line up with TRBD1. There are 16 residues in the CDR3. V lost 6 bases to trimming and J lost 7 bases; unmatched junction nucleotides: 14. Germline V gives CDR1 SGHVS, CDR2 FQNEAQ. Here the CDR3 DNA reads TGTGCCAGCAGTAAACGACAGGGGGCTTTGGAAGATGAAGCTTTCTTT. Translating it yields CASSKRQGALEDEAFF. The whole variable domain, remainder taken from reference TRBV7-8 and TRBJ1-1, is GAGVSQSPRYKVAKRGQDVALRCDPISGHVSLFWYQQALGQGPEFLTYFQNEAQLDKSGLPSDRFFAERPEGSVSTLKIQRTQQEDSAVYLCASSKRQGALEDEAFFGQGTRLTVV.

The chain employs TRBV10-3 and TRBJ1-2, with D possibly matching TRBD1 (6 bases). V was shortened by 7 bases and J by 0 bases, with 12 bases between the two germline ends. The CDR3 is 14 amino acids. Per the germline V gene, CDR1 is ENHRY and CDR2 is SYGVKD. The CDR3 loop is CAIKGGQTNYGYTF. CDR3 DNA: TGTGCCATCAAAGGCGGACAGACTAACTATGGCTACACCTTC.

The V gene is TRBV10-2, the J gene TRBJ1-3; TRBD1 agrees at 7 bases. CDR3 size: 14 residues. Trimming removed 4 bases from V and 2 bases from J; junction bases left unmatched: 2. Germline V lookup: CDR1 WSHSY, CDR2 SAAADI. CDR3 sequence: CASSVGGPGNTIYF. The CDR3 DNA is TGCGCCAGCAGTGTAGGGGGCCCTGGAAACACCATATATTTT.

The chain recombines TRBV14 with TRBJ2-6, with 7 bases aligning to TRBD1. The CDR3 consists of 18 residues. J lost 0 bases, V lost 5 bases, and 10 bases had no gene match. Germline CDR1 is SGHDN and CDR2 is FVKESK. CDR3 region: CASSLRQGTISGANVLTF. In nucleotides, the CDR3 is TGTGCCAGCAGCTTAAGACAGGGCACTATCTCTGGGGCCAACGTCCTGACTTTC.

The chain joins TRBV11-2 to TRBJ2-3; 7 bases line up with TRBD1. CDR1 and CDR2 (germline): SGHAT, FQNNGV. The V gene end was trimmed by 2 bases and the J gene end by 2 bases; junction bases not matched to a gene: 7. The CDR3 has 16 residues. This chain's CDR3 is CASSLLTTGTTDTQYF. In DNA form, the CDR3 reads TGTGCCAGCAGCTTATTAACGACAGGGACCACAGATACGCAGTATTTT. Combining the CDR3 with reference TRBV11-2 and TRBJ2-3 gives the whole variable domain EAGVAQSPRYKIIEKRQSVAFWCNPISGHATLYWYQQILGQGPKLLIQFQNNGVVDDSQLPKDRFSAERLKGVDSTLKIQPAKLEDSAVYLCASSLLTTGTTDTQYFGPGTRLTVL.

This clone has more than one count but fewer than ten. V gene TRBV7-9 combines with J gene TRBJ1-1, with TRBD1 as a possible D gene (5 bases). CDR3 length equals 14 residues. The germline V gene has CDR1 SEHNR and CDR2 FQNEAQ (reference sequence). V shed 7 bases and J shed 3 bases, with 15 bases lying between them. CDR3 protein: CASTRGGLDTEAFF. The DNA for the CDR3 is TGTGCCAGCACGAGGGGAGGGCTGGACACTGAAGCTTTCTTT.

V usage is TRBV7-8 and J usage is TRBJ2-7, with 12 bases lining up with TRBD2. This CDR3 contains 17 residues. Germline CDR1 is SGHVS and CDR2 is FQNEAQ. Unmatched junction bases numbered 13, after V lost 7 bases and J lost 3 bases. DNA for the CDR3: TGTGCCAGCACCAGTGTCCGGGCTAGCGGGAGGGTCTACGAGCAGTACTTC. It encodes CASTSVRASGRVYEQYF.

The chain carries TRBV11-2 and TRBJ2-3; TRBD2 matches at 14 bases. Germline CDR1 SGHAT, CDR2 FQNNGV. The CDR3 has 16 amino acids. The V segment lost 1 base and the J segment 4 bases; nucleotides outside the gene matches: 1. CDR3 sequence (DNA): TGTGCCAGCAGCTTAGGACTAGCGGGAGGGGCAGATACGCAGTATTTT. It is translated as CASSLGLAGGADTQYF.

For this clone: Because the CDR3 is missing its conserved closing phenylalanine or tryptophan, this is likely a read error. The DNA is left out, because the CDR3 cannot be placed on it with certainty; the CDR3 is given as TCRdb lists it. This chain joins TRBV14 and TRBJ1-2; the D call in the table, TRBD1, was not verified against the DNA. From germline, CDR1 is SGHDN and CDR2 FVKESK. Ends included, the CDR3 has 13 residues. CDR3 sequence: CASSRRDTRIPVL.

The J gene is TRBJ1-1, the V gene TRBV6-5, with 9 bases lining up with TRBD1. The CDR3 loop spans 14 amino acids. V shed 5 bases and J 3 bases; nucleotides not matched to a gene: 4. The germline V gene encodes CDR1 MNHEY and CDR2 SVGAGI. CDR3 nucleotides: TGTGCCAGCAGTAGGTGGGACAGGGACACTGAAGCTTTCTTT. It is translated as CASSRWDRDTEAFF.

This clone was seen more than once but under ten times. V is TRBV10-3 and J is TRBJ2-7; D might be TRBD1 (6 bases). Trimming cost V 4 bases and J 3 bases, with 13 bases left between them. This CDR3 is built from 14 residues. Germline V gene sequence: CDR1 ENHRY, CDR2 SYGVKD. Here the CDR3 reads CAISVSGHIYEQYF. CDR3 bases: TGTGCCATCAGTGTCTCGGGACACATCTACGAGCAGTACTTC.